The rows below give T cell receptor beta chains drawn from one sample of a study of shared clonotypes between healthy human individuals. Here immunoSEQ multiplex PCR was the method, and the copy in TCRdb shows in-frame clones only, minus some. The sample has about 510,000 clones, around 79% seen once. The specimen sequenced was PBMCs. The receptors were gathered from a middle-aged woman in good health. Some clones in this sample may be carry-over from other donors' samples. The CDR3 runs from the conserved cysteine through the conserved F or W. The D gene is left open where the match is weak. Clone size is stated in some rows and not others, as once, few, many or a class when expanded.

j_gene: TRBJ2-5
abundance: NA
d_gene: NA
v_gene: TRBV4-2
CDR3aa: CASSQDIRRSQETQYF
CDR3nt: TGTGCCAGCAGCCAAGATATCCGGAGGTCCCAAGAGACCCAGTACTTC

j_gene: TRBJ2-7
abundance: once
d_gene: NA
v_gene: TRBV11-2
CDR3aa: CASSPRAYEQYF
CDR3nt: TGTGCCAGCAGCCCCCGCGCGTACGAGCAGTACTTC

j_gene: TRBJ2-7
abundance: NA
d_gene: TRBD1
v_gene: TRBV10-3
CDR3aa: CAISGGQGDRGEQYF
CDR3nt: TGTGCCATCAGTGGGGGGCAGGGGGATAGAGGCGAGCAGTACTTC

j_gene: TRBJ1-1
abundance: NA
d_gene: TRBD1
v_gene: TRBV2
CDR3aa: CASKSRDRNTEAFF
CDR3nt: TGTGCCAGCAAATCACGGGACAGGAACACTGAAGCTTTCTTT

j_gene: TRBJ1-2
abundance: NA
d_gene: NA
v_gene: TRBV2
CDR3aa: CASSVGQGGYYGYTF
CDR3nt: TGTGCCAGCAGTGTGGGGCAGGGCGGATACTATGGCTACACCTTC

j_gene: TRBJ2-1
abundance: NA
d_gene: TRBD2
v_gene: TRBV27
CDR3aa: CASSPPGEREGLEQFF
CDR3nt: TGTGCCAGCAGTCCCCCCGGGGAGCGGGAGGGCCTCGAGCAGTTCTTC

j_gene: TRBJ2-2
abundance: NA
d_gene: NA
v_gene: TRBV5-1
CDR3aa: CASSVGDTGELFF
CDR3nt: TGCGCCAGCAGTGTCGGGGACACCGGGGAGCTGTTTTTT

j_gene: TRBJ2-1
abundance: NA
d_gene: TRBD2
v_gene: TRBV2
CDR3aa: CASRPNPGLAGNNEQFF
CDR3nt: TGTGCCAGCAGGCCCAATCCCGGTCTAGCGGGGAACAATGAGCAGTTCTTC

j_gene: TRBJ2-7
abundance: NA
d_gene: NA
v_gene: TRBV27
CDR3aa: CASSSQTDETYEQYF
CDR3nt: TGTGCCAGCAGTTCCCAGACTGACGAGACCTACGAGCAGTACTTC

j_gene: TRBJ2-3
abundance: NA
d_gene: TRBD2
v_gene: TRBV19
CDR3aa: CASSDLAGVTDTQYF
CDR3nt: TGTGCCAGTAGTGATCTAGCGGGAGTGACAGATACGCAGTATTTT

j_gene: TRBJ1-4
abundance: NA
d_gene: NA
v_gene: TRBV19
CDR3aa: CASSPLRKGKGEKLFF
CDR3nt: TGTGCCAGTAGCCCCTTGCGAAAGGGGAAGGGGGAAAAACTGTTTTTT

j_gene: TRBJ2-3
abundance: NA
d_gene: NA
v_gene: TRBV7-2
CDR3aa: CASSPPTDTQYF
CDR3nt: TGTGCCAGCAGCCCACCCACAGATACGCAGTATTTT

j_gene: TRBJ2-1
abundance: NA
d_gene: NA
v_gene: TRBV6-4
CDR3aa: CASSEASLNEQFF
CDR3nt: TGTGCCAGCAGTGAAGCCTCTTTGAATGAGCAGTTCTTC

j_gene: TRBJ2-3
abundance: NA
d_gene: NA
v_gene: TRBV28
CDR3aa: CASSFPPLGGTDTQYF
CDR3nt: TGTGCCAGCAGTTTTCCCCCCCTGGGTGGGACAGATACGCAGTATTTT

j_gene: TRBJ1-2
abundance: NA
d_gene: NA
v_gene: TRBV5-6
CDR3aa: CASSGGYYGYTF
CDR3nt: TGTGCCAGCAGCGGAGGGTACTATGGCTACACCTTC

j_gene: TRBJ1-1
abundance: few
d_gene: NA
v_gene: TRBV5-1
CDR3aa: CASSLTALNTEAFF
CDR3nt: TGCGCCAGCAGCTTGACGGCCCTGAACACTGAAGCTTTCTTT

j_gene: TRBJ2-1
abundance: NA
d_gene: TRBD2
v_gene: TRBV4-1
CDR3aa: CASSQWEREGRYEQFF
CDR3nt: TGCGCCAGCAGCCAATGGGAGCGGGAGGGCCGTTATGAGCAGTTCTTC

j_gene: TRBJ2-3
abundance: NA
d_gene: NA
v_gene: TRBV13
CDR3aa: CASSRPLGSADTQYF
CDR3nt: TGTGCCAGCAGCCGCCCCTTGGGTAGCGCAGATACGCAGTATTTT

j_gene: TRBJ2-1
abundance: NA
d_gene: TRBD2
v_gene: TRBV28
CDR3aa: CASSSPTSGTLNEQFF
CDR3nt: TGTGCCAGCAGTTCACCAACTAGCGGGACCCTAAATGAGCAGTTCTTC

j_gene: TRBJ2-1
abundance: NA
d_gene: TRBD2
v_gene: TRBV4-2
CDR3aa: CASSQEGDRDYNNEQFF
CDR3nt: TGTGCCAGCAGCCAAGAAGGGGACCGGGACTATAACAATGAGCAGTTCTTC

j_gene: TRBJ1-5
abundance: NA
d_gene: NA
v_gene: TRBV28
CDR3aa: CASSLRTPYSNQPQHF
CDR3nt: TGTGCCAGCAGTTTAAGGACACCCTATAGCAATCAGCCCCAGCATTTT

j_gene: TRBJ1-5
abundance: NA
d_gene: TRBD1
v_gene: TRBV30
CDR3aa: CAWTAPGTGGSQPQHF
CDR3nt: TGTGCCTGGACGGCCCCCGGGACAGGGGGCTCTCAGCCCCAGCATTTT

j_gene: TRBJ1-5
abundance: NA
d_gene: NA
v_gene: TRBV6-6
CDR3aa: CASSYESGFNQPQHF
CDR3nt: TGTGCCAGCAGTTACGAGTCAGGGTTTAATCAGCCCCAGCATTTT

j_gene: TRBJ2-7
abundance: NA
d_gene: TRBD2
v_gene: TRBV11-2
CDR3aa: CASSKGTSGSSYEQYF
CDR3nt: TGTGCCAGCAGCAAAGGGACTAGCGGGAGCTCCTACGAGCAGTACTTC

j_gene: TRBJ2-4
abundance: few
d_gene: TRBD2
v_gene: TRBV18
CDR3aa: CASSPSGGSGIAKNIQYF
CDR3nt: TGTGCCAGCTCGCCCTCGGGGGGTAGCGGTATAGCCAAAAACATTCAGTACTTC

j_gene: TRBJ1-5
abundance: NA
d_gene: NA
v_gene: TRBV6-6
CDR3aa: CASSFKGGNQPQHF
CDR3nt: TGTGCCAGCAGTTTTAAAGGTGGCAATCAGCCCCAGCATTTT

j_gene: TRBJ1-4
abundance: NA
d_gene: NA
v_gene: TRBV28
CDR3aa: CASSLRGGASNEKLFF
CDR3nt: TGTGCCAGCAGTTTAAGGGGGGGCGCAAGTAATGAAAAACTGTTTTTT

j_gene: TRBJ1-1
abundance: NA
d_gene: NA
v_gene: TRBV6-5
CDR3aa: CASTRPGAHEAFF
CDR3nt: TGTGCCAGCACCAGACCGGGGGCACATGAAGCTTTCTTT

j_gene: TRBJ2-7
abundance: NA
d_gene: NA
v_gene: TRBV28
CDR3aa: CASGGATNSYEQYF
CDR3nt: TGTGCCAGCGGGGGGGCAACGAACTCCTACGAGCAGTACTTC